This TCR beta chain was retrieved from a study of radiation and T cells in renal cell carcinoma. Treatment in this sample: treatment-naive control, cytoreductive nephrectomy. This renal cell carcinoma was of the clear cell type. This CDR3 contains 15 residues. J was trimmed by 2 bases and V by 7 bases; bases with no gene match: 12. Germline values: CDR1 SQVTM, CDR2 ANQGSEA. The assay was immunoSEQ multiplex PCR, and TCRdb's table has in-frame clones only and misses some. Among some 5,000 clones, 68% were seen once, and the ten largest hold 28%. The study's findings and limits: Top 100 clonotypes averaged about 54% in irradiated versus about 40% in nephrectomy-only tumors.

This clone was observed a single time. Its antigen is unknown. This chain connects TRBV29-1 to TRBJ2-3; 7 bases are shared with TRBD1. The sequence was collected from a human donor with renal cell carcinoma. The sequenced sample was tumor tissue, obtained from a patient whose treatment was nephrectomy without radiotherapy. Here the CDR3 DNA reads TGCAGCGGAAGGGACAGATTGATAGCCACAGATACGCAGTATTTT. It codes for CSGRDRLIATDTQYF.